A single sample gave rise to the 9 T cell receptor beta chains below, sequenced in a study of blood T cell repertoires in COVID-19 (dated by TCRdb to about 2020). The library was produced with the immunoSEQ multiplex PCR assay. TCRdb obtained this table from immuneACCESS and retained in-frame rearrangements with V and J assigned. These tables miss some clones; where compared with another copy, unresolved V genes account for less than half of the shortfall, and the remainder is unexplained. Present in this sample are about 210,000 clones, 70% to 90% of which were seen just once. About 5% of the sample comes from the top ten. Material: peripheral blood. The source of these receptors is a woman aged 40 to 50 with acute or convalescent COVID-19.

V usage is TRBV19 and J usage is TRBJ1-5, with D unclear. The CDR3 is 13 residues long. V was trimmed by 3 bases and J by 5 bases, leaving 8 bases between them. Per germline, CDR1 LNHDA and CDR2 SQIVND (reference sequence). The chain's CDR3 is CASSMRRDQPQHF. The CDR3 DNA follows: TGTGCCAGTAGTATGCGCCGCGATCAGCCCCAGCATTTT.

This clone was seen only a few times. The V gene is TRBV6-5, the J gene TRBJ1-2; TRBD1 matches 10 bases. This CDR3 has 14 amino acids. The V gene end was trimmed by 6 bases and the J gene end by 9 bases; junction bases not matched to a gene: 10. The V gene's germline CDR1 is MNHEY and CDR2 SVGAGI. CDR3 sequence (DNA): TGTGCCAGCAGCCCGAGACAGGGGGCTTTAAGCTACACCTTC. Translating gives CASSPRQGALSYTF.

CDR3 nucleotide sequence: TGTGCCAGCAGCTTGTCCTGGGCGAGCTCCTACAATGAGCAGTTCTTC. Translation gives CASSLSWASSYNEQFF. This chain links TRBV5-5 with TRBJ2-1; D is unresolved. CDR1 is SGHKS, CDR2 YYEKEE, per germline (reference sequence). With 1 base removed from V and 0 bases from J, the gap between germline ends came to 11 bases. This CDR3 is 16 amino acids long.

This clone was counted a single time. The chain has TRBV11-2 and TRBJ1-4; D is ambiguous. Per the germline V gene, CDR1 is SGHAT and CDR2 is FQNNGV. V was trimmed by 1 base and J by 0 bases, leaving 12 bases between them. The CDR3 contains 17 residues. For the CDR3, the DNA is TGTGCCAGCAGCTTAGGGGGAGCCGGGACAACTAATGAAAAACTGTTTTTT. It translates to CASSLGGAGTTNEKLFF.

This clone is a singleton in its sample. The V call is TRBV2, the J call TRBJ1-6; 9 bases fit TRBD1. The CDR3 extends over 15 amino acids. V was pared by 10 bases and J by 9 bases, with 13 bases of the junction left unmatched. Germline V lookup: CDR1 SNHLY, CDR2 FYNNEI. Here the CDR3 DNA reads TGTGCCACCCAAACCCCACCGGGACAGGGTTCACCCCTCCACTTT. Translation: CATQTPPGQGSPLHF.

The V and J genes are TRBV5-1 and TRBJ1-1; D is unclear. Between the trimmed V and J ends, which lost 1 base and 7 bases, there was a span of 11 bases. This CDR3 has 13 residues. Germline V gene sequence: CDR1 SGHRS, CDR2 YFSETQ. CDR3 sequence reads: CASSLYWGGEAFF. The CDR3 nucleotides read TGCGCCAGCAGCTTGTATTGGGGAGGTGAAGCTTTCTTT.

The V call is TRBV4-1, the J call TRBJ1-2; TRBD1 aligns across 11 bases. Losses at the gene ends were 0 bases for V and 7 bases for J; bases not matched to a gene: 7. Germline V CDR1 and CDR2: MGHRA, YSYEKL. CDR3 length equals 16 residues. DNA of the CDR3: TGCGCCAGCAGCCAAGATCTGGGGACAGGGGGGGGTGGCTACACCTTC. Residues: CASSQDLGTGGGGYTF.

The V gene is TRBV7-3, the J gene TRBJ1-4; 8 bases fit TRBD1. The CDR3 totals 15 residues. From germline, CDR1 is SGHTA and CDR2 FQGTGA. Trimming cost V 4 bases and J 6 bases; bases outside gene matches: 7. This CDR3 is CASSYPSDRDEKLFF. Here the CDR3 DNA reads TGTGCCAGCAGCTATCCCTCGGACAGGGATGAAAAACTGTTTTTT. The full variable domain, with the rest looked up from reference TRBV7-3 and TRBJ1-4, is GAGVSQTPSNKVTEKGKYVELRCDPISGHTALYWYRQSLGQGPEFLIYFQGTGAADDSGLPNDRFFAVRPEGSVSTLKIQRTERGDSAVYLCASSYPSDRDEKLFFGSGTQLSVL.

V usage is TRBV6-1 and J usage is TRBJ1-3; D is unclear. Germline CDR1 and CDR2: MNHNS and SASEGT. The germline V and J ends were trimmed by 1 base and 0 bases, with 7 bases remaining between them. The CDR3 covers 15 residues. The CDR3 sequence is CASSEDGYSGNTIYF. CDR3 nucleotides: TGTGCCAGCAGTGAAGACGGGTACTCTGGAAACACCATATATTTT.